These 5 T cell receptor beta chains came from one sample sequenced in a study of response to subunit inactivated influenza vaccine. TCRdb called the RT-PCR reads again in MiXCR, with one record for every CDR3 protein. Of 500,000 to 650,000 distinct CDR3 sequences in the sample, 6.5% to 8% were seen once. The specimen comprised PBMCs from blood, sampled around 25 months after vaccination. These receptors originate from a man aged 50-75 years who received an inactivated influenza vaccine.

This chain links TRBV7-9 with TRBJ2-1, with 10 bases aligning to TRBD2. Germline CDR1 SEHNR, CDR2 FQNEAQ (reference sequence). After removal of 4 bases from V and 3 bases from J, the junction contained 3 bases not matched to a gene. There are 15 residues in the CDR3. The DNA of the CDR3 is TGTGCCAGCAGCTCCGGGACTAGCGACTACAATGAGCAGTTCTTC. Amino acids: CASSSGTSDYNEQFF. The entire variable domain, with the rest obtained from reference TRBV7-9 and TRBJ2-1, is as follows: DTGVSQNPRHKITKRGQNVTFRCDPISEHNRLYWYRQTLGQGPEFLTYFQNEAQLEKSRLLSDRFSAERPKGSFSTLEIQRTEQGDSAMYLCASSSGTSDYNEQFFGPGTRLTVL.

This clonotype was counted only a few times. The CDR3 DNA sequence: TGTGCCAGCAGCCAAGTCGGCCTATCGAACACCGGGGAGCTGTTTTTT. Translation: CASSQVGLSNTGELFF. The chain couples TRBV3-1 to TRBJ2-2; D remains unclear. The CDR3 consists of 16 residues. Trimming left V 1 base short and J 0 bases short, with 9 bases between. In germline, CDR1 is LGHDT, CDR2 YNNKEL (reference sequence).

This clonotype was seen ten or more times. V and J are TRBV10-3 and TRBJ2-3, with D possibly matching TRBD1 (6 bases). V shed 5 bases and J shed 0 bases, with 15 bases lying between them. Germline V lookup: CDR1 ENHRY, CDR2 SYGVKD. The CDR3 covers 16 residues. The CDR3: CAISPGQLESTDTQYF. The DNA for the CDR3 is TGTGCCATCAGTCCAGGACAGCTTGAGAGCACAGATACGCAGTATTTT.

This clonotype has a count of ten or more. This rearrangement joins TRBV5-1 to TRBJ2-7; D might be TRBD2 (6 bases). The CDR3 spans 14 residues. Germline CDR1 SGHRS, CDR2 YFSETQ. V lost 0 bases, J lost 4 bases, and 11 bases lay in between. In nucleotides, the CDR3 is TGCGCCAGCAGCTTGGGTGCAGGGAGGTACGAGCAGTACTTC. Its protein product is CASSLGAGRYEQYF.

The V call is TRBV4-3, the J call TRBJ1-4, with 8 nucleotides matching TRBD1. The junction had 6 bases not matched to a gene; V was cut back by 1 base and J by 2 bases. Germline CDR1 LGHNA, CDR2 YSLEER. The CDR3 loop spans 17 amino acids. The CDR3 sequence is CASSQGSGGLTNEKLFF. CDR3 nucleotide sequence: TGCGCCAGCAGCCAAGGTTCAGGGGGCTTGACTAATGAAAAACTGTTTTTT.